This T cell receptor beta chain was obtained from a study of cytomegalovirus exposure and HLA in healthy donors (dated by TCRdb to between 2016 and 2019). In the study overall: In an earlier analysis of some 550 of the donors, about 270 Gb of sequence data and just under 120 million unique TCR beta sequences from roughly 180 million T cells were reported. Four or five DR-DQ haplotypes were handled as single units for association and clustering, since linkage in the cohort was strong. In an earlier analysis of 500 to 650 of the donors, high-throughput TCR beta sequencing was used to judge whether each TCR beta V gene segment behaved as functional or pseudogenic. Roughly 290 gigabases of sequencing data and around 88 million unique TCR sequences made up an early release that covered roughly 670 HLA-typed donors. To predict cytomegalovirus infection status, the study brought together high-throughput TCR immunosequencing, statistical association of individual TCRs with disease status, and machine learning. Genome-wide SNP genotypes for about 65% of the 666 donors were used in a later genetic analysis, which treated that subset as a discovery cohort. The later analysis used no new phenotypic data to find candidate immune exposures, relying instead on TCR beta sequences and their occurrence across donors. Using immunosequencing, the study profiled T cell repertoires from 666 subjects and related those repertoires to cytomegalovirus serostatus. Donor age, sex, ethnicity and CMV serostatus were compiled alongside the repertoire data. The study was designed to test whether signatures of past pathogen exposure could be identified by cataloging public T cell receptors. All discovery cohort repertoires had been generated using a single sequencing platform. Typing coverage varied by locus: 629-630 donors for A, B, C, DRB1 and DQB1; approximately 520 for DQA1; approximately 610 for DPA1; approximately 470 for DPB1. HLA typing covered class I and class II loci at four-digit resolution. In addition to the first cohort of around 670 subjects, a separate validation cohort of 130 or so different subjects was used. The genetic ancestry cluster associated with self-reported Caucasian donors included around four fifths of the roughly 410 genotyped donors. In a later analysis, previously published TCR beta repertoires from more than 500 donors were re-analyzed and high-resolution HLA genotyping was added so that TCR occurrence patterns could be studied. On average, 235,054 unique TCR beta nucleotide sequences were sequenced per donor among about 400 genotyped donors of the cohort, with 15% to 20% of those sequences being non-productive. Broader findings and caveats from the paper: According to a later genetic analysis, donors in an Asian-associated ancestry cluster had fewer N-insertions in productive TCRs than the roughly 670-donor mean. In a later analysis, the rate of TCR association differed among HLA loci, with DRB1 alleles having the most associated TCRs and HLA-C alleles having the fewest. In a later analysis, most CMV-associated TCR beta chains were found to appear HLA-restricted, with HLA associations seemingly driven largely by CMV exposure. According to the authors, the approach could potentially be generalized to other disease states and immunological phenotypes. The cohort was sequenced for TCR beta chains only, and without alpha or paired-chain data the features that could be detected were limited. In vitro tests confirmed that a few of the cytomegalovirus-associated TCR beta chains recognize cytomegalovirus antigens. Correlated functional status among segregating V segments might be attributable to linkage disequilibrium, but an unknown experimental factor could not be ruled out. A cluster of highly shared sequence variants was judged likely to be a technical artifact of the sequencing pipeline. A later analysis associated about 17,000 TCR beta sequences with specific HLA alleles at a false discovery rate of 0.05. Several of the top co-occurrence clusters appeared to be linked to parvovirus B19, influenza, CMV and Epstein-Barr virus, according to a later analysis. CMV serostatus was the only immune exposure information available for the cohort. The classifier was reported to diagnose cytomegalovirus status with high specificity and sensitivity in both the original cohort and the validation cohort. An association between a missense DCLRE1C variant and V-gene and J-gene trimming of TCR beta chains was found in a later genetic analysis and replicated in an independent cohort. Most TCR sequences were seen in very few donors, while some public TCRs were found in many individuals. Assigning TCR associations to individual alleles was difficult when HLA alleles, especially DR and DQ, strongly co-occurred. Presence/absence analyses assumed roughly uniform sequencing depth across donors, an assumption that may not hold. Compared with equally common non-associated chains, HLA-associated TCR beta chains in a later analysis were more clonally expanded and had lower generation probabilities. A further reported finding was that TCR beta sequences accurately predicted the HLA-A and HLA-B alleles for most subjects in the first cohort. Some IMGT-functional V segments, including TRBV6-2 and TRBV6-3, could not be told apart with the 87-base-pair reads, so those segments were excluded. An earlier analysis of several hundred of the donors showed that most TCR beta V segments appeared in productive rearrangements either about 87% or about 30% of the time, which broadly matched IMGT annotations. Because HLA typing was missing for some donors at each locus, association tests included only the typed subset. The earlier analysis of nearly 600 of the donors excluded some 15 rarely observed V segments, including chromosome 9 orphons, because counts were too low. A total of 150 or so TCR beta chains were listed by the study as associated with cytomegalovirus.

The cohort was made up of 500 to 850 healthy bone marrow donors. All cohort members were sampled while nominally healthy, although unrecorded immune exposures were likely present. The donor tested CMV seropositive and was one of the 289 seropositive cohort members. A peripheral blood sample was collected from each donor, and TCR beta sequencing was performed on peripheral blood mononuclear cells. The Qiagen DNeasy Blood Extraction Kit was used to extract genomic DNA from the blood cell samples. As to this clone: The target of this receptor is not known. No base quality information exists; no much larger clone differs at one position.

From a lookup of the germline V gene (reference sequence), CDR1 and CDR2 are SGHKS and YYEKEE. The V end loses 2 bases and the J end loses 0 bases, and a stretch of 5 bases separates them. The CDR3 covers 14 residues, taking in both the cysteine and the phenylalanine. Only the CDR3 DNA stays, 42 bases, in frame from base 1. The library was made by the immunoSEQ multiplex PCR assay. For the multiplex PCR, a mixture combining 60 forward primers for TCR Vbeta segments and 13 reverse primers for TCR Jbeta segments was used. Amplification of the CDR3 region of rearranged TCR beta genes was performed with a multiplex PCR assay on genomic DNA. On the Illumina HiSeq System, the amplified TCR beta libraries were sequenced as 87-base-pair reads. Regarding the original processing steps: A later analysis tallied around 87 million unique TCR beta chains across the 700 or so repertoires, and approximately 12 million of those chains were shared by two or more donors. To remove PCR and sequencing errors, raw reads were error-corrected and collapsed into unique sequences using a nearest-neighbor algorithm that merged closely related sequences. Alignment of CDR3 sequences to IMGT reference sequences was used to assign V, D and J gene segments. For a sequence to be retained, a match of at least six nucleotides was required to both a V gene segment and a J gene segment. Rearrangements were classified as productive when the CDR3 lacked stop codons and remained in frame with V and J, and all other rearrangements were classified as non-productive. Following IMGT convention, CDR3 was defined as the stretch from the second conserved V-encoded cysteine up to the conserved J-encoded phenylalanine. In an earlier analysis of around 640 of the donors, sequences lacking an unambiguous match to a single V gene segment were excluded. An earlier analysis of a few hundred of the donors called V segments functional above 56.7% productive rearrangements and segregating when the between-donor standard deviation exceeded 5%. A statistical classification framework was built to diagnose cytomegalovirus status from the catalog of TCR beta chain sequences. In a later analysis, TCR nucleotide sequences were compared against IMGT/GENE-DB human TR gene sequences so that V and J genes could be assigned. A later analysis assigned CDR3 sequences and most-parsimonious VDJ recombination scenarios with the TCRdist pipeline. In a later analysis, each TCR beta chain was defined by its CDR3 amino acid sequence together with its V-gene family, and reads lacking a unique V-gene family were excluded. To address suspected cross-contamination and a sequencing artifact, a later analysis removed 592 highly shared, low-generation-probability nucleotide sequences. For each public chain, a later analysis derived a clonal expansion index from normalized ranks of inferred template counts within each repertoire. In a later analysis, generation probabilities were computed with a VDJ recombination model fitted to out-of-frame rearrangements, and the resulting probabilities were checked against IGoR. In a later analysis, TCR-TCR, TCR-HLA and TCR-CMV co-occurrence was scored with hypergeometric tests, and a repertoire-size bias correction was applied to TCR pairs. In a later analysis, false discovery rates were estimated by permuting HLA or CMV assignments 20 times. In a later analysis, co-occurring TCRs were grouped using DBSCAN, with TCRdist sequence similarity added in when clustering inside HLA-allele-positive subsets. Co-occurrence clustering excluded repertoires with fewer than 30,000 or more than 120,000 public chains, plus five with anomalous nucleotide sharing. In its TCRdb copy, this immuneACCESS table keeps in-frame sequences only and misses some clones. Where compared with another copy, unresolved V genes explain less than half of these, and the others have no known cause. The DNA gave D and trimming, while V, J and clone size come from that table. This sample gives about 110,000 clones in total; more than 75% of them show up just once. The ten largest clones add up to approximately 2.6% of the sample.

The clonotype originates from a man aged 25-45 years in good health and CMV-seropositive. This chain is built from TRBV5-5 and TRBJ1-4; the D gene assignment is ambiguous. The sequenced sample consisted of PBMCs. Here the CDR3 is given as CASSFLSTNEKLFF. DNA sequence: TGTGCCAGCAGCTTCCTTTCAACTAATGAAAAACTGTTTTTT.